This T cell receptor (beta chain) was observed in a study of blood T cell repertoires in COVID-19. Study overall: The origin of the acute and convalescent COVID-19 samples was the United States, Italy and Spain.

This CDR3 contains 14 residues. Trimming removed 6 bases at V and 4 bases at J, with 15 bases between. The germline V gene encodes CDR1 MNHEY and CDR2 SMNVEV (reference sequence). Enrollment of patients from Seattle took place during active infection, with longitudinal follow-up. Original analysis: By means of reference gene primer amplification, nucleated cell counts were estimated. Using immunoSEQ multiplex PCR, the repertoire was profiled, and TCRdb retains in-frame clones only, with some absent. The V and J calls and clone size come from that table; D and trimming were worked out from the DNA. The sample contains roughly 190,000 clones, 82% of which appear only once.

V is TRBV27 and J is TRBJ1-2; D might be TRBD1 (5 bases). Specimen: peripheral blood. The receptor's source is an older woman with COVID-19, enrolled during active disease. Here the CDR3 reads CASRNLGRGYGYTF. The DNA of the CDR3 is TGTGCCAGCAGAAACCTCGGTAGGGGCTATGGCTACACCTTC.